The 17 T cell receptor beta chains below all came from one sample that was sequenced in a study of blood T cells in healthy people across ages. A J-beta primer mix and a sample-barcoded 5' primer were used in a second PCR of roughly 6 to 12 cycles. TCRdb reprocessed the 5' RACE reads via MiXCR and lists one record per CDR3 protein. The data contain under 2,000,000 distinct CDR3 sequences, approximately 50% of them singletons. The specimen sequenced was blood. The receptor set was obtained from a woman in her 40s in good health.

Written as DNA, the CDR3 is TGTGCCAGCAGCCGCGGGAGGAACAATCAGCCCCAGCATTTT. As protein: CASSRGRNNQPQHF. The genes are TRBV13 and TRBJ1-5; D uncertain. This CDR3 has 14 residues. V was trimmed by 5 bases and J by 3 bases, leaving 11 bases between them. Per the germline V gene, CDR1 is PRHDT and CDR2 is FYEKMQ (reference sequence).

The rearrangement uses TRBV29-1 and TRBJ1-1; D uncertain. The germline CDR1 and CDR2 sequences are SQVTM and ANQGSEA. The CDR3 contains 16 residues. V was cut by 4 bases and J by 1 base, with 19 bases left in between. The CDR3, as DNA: TGCAGCGTTGTCGGGCGGTCGGGTTCGGGGAACACTGAAGCTTTCTTT. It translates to CSVVGRSGSGNTEAFF.

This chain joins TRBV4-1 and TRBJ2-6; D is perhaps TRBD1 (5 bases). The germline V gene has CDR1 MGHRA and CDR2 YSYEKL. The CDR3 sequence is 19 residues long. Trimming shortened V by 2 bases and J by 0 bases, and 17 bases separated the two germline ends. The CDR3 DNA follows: TGCGCCAGCAGCCAAAAAACGACCGAGACAGACTCTGGGGCCAACGTCCTGACTTTC. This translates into CASSQKTTETDSGANVLTF.

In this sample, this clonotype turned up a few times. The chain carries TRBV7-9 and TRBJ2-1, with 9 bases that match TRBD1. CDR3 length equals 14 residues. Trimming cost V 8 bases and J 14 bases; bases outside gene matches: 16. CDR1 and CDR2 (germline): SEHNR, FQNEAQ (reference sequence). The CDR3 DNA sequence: TGTGCCAGCCGGCTGGAGACATATGGACAGGGGAAGTTCTTC. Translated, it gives CASRLETYGQGKFF.

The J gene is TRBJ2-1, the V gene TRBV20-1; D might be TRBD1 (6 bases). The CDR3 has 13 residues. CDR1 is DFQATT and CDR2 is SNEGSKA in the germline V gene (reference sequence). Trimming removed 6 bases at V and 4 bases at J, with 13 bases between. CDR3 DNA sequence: TGCAGTGCGGTGGGACACTTATACAATGAGCAGTTCTTC. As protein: CSAVGHLYNEQFF.

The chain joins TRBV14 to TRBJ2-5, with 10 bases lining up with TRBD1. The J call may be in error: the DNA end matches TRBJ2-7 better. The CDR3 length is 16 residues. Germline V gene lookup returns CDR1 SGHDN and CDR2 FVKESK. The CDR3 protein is CASSQFSWTGGCEQYF. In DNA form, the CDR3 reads TGTGCCAGCAGCCAATTTTCTTGGACAGGGGGGTGCGAGCAGTACTTC.

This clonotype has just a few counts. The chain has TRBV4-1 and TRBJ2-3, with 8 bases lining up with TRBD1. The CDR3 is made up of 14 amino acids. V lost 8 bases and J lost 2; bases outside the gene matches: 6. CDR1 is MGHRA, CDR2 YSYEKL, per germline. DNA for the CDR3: TGCGCCAGCTCGAGGACAGGGAACACAGATACGCAGTATTTT. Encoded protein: CASSRTGNTDTQYF.

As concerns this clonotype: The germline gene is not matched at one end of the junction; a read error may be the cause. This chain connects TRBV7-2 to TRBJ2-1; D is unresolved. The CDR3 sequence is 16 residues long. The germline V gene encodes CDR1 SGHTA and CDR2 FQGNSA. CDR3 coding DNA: TGTGCCAGCAGTTTAGACGCCGGGCTTGGGTCCGATGAGCAGTTCTTC. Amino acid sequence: CASSLDAGLGSDEQFF.

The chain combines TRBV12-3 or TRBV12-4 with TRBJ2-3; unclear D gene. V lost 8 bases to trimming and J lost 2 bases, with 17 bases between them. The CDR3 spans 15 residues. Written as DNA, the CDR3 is TGTGCCAGCGGCCAGGCCAGAGTGCCCACAGATACGCAGTATTTT. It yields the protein CASGQARVPTDTQYF.

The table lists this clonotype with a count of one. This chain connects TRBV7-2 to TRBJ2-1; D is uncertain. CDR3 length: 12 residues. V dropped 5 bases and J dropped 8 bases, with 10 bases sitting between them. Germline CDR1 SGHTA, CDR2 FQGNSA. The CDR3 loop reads CASSVPRDEQFF. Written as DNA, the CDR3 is TGTGCCAGCAGCGTCCCTAGGGATGAGCAGTTCTTC.

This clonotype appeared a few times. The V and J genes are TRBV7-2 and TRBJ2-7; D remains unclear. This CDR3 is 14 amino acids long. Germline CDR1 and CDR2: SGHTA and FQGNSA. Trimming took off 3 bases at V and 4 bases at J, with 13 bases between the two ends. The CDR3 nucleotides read TGTGCCAGCAGCTTGGTCTTTCCCCCGTACGAGCAGTACTTC. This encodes CASSLVFPPYEQYF.

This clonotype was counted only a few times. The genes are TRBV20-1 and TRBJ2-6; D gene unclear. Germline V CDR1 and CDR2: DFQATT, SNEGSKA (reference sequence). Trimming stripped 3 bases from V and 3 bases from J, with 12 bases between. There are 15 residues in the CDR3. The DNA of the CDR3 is TGCAGTGCTAGGATTGACCGCTATGGGGCCAACGTCCTGACTTTC. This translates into CSARIDRYGANVLTF.

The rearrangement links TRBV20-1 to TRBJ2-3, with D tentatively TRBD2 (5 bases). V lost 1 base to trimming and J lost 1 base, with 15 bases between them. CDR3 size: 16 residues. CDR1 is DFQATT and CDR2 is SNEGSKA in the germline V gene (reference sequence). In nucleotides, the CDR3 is TGCAGTGCTAGAGCCCATCAGCGGTTGGGCACAGATACGCAGTATTTT. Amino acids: CSARAHQRLGTDTQYF.

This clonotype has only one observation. CDR3 sequence: CAISGSGQGNSPLHF. CDR3 coding DNA: TGTGCCATCAGTGGTTCGGGACAGGGTAATTCACCCCTCCACTTT. The chain recombines TRBV10-3 with TRBJ1-6, with TRBD1 matching 9 bases. This CDR3 is 15 amino acids long. Germline V gives CDR1 ENHRY, CDR2 SYGVKD. The ends lost 4 bases at V and 6 bases at J; junction bases unmatched: 4.

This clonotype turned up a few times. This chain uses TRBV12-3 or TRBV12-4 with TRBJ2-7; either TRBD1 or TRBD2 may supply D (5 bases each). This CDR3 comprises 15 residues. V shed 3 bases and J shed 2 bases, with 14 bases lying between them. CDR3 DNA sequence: TGTGCCAGCAGTTTCAGTTGGGGGAACCCCTACGAGCAGTACTTC. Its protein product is CASSFSWGNPYEQYF.

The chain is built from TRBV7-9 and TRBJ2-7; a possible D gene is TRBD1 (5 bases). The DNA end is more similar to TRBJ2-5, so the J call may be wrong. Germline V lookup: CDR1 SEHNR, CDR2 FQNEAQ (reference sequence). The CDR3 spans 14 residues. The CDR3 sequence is CASSLPGPQGTQYF. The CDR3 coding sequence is TGTGCCAGCAGCTTACCGGGCCCGCAGGGGACCCAGTACTTC.

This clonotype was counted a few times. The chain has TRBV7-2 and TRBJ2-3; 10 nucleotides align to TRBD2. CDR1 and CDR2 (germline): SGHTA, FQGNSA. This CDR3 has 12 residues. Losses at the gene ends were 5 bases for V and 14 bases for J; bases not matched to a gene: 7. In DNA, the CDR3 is TGTGCCAGCAGCCCCACAGCGGGGGGGGCGTATTTT. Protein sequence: CASSPTAGGAYF.